The entry below gives a single T cell receptor (beta chain) sequence along with its context. One end of the junction is discordant with germline, which a read error may explain. Germline V gene sequence: CDR1 MNHEY, CDR2 SVGAGI. The CDR3 consists of 15 residues. This sample is drawn from a study of cytomegalovirus exposure and HLA in healthy donors. Primers included in the PCR were 60 Vbeta and 13 Jbeta primers. Sequenced by immunoSEQ multiplex PCR; TCRdb stores in-frame clones only, minus some. The sample shows around 140,000 clones, over 65% of them seen only once. The clonotype comes from a middle-aged man in good health and CMV-seropositive. The sequenced sample was PBMCs. The chain has TRBV6-5 and TRBJ2-6, with D possibly being TRBD1 (5 bases). CDR3 residues: CASSQDSSGANGLTF. As DNA, the CDR3 is TGTGCCAGCAGTCAAGACAGCTCTGGGGCCAACGGCCTGACTTTC.